This is a list of T cell receptor beta chains from one sample in a study of cytotoxic CD8 clonotypes in ibrutinib-treated CLL. The protocol was immunoSEQ multiplex PCR, while the TCRdb copy is restricted to in-frame clones and leaves out a portion. The sample contains around 250,000 clones, under 80% of which appear only once. The sample consisted of PBMCs, taken after 24 months of ibrutinib treatment. Source of these receptors: a human donor with chronic lymphocytic leukemia. Each CDR3 is given with its conserved first and last residue.

v_gene	j_gene	CDR3aa
TRBV5-5	TRBJ2-1	CASSPRGTSRVSYNEQFF
TRBV6-5	TRBJ1-1	CASSQGRDTEAFF
TRBV30	TRBJ1-4	CAWSGLGEKLFF
TRBV19	TRBJ2-5	CASSRTGGLETQYF
TRBV15	TRBJ1-2	CATSRVEAGYTF
TRBV29-1	TRBJ2-7	CSVEFRGDSYEQYF
TRBV29-1	TRBJ1-2	CSVLMGPIYGYTF
TRBV15	TRBJ1-2	CATSRPAWDRGLGYTF
TRBV7-9	TRBJ1-4	CASSPEGVGEKLFF
TRBV6-5	TRBJ2-1	CASSTGGNEQFF
TRBV29-1	TRBJ2-5	CSVEGEKETQYF
TRBV29-1	TRBJ2-3	CSVGGRTDTQYF
TRBV2	TRBJ1-1	CATGDRGIGFEAFF
TRBV7-9	TRBJ2-7	CASSPTGTFYEQYF
TRBV7-9	TRBJ2-5	CASSKEGQNSETQYF
TRBV6-5	TRBJ2-7	CASSYAAGSSYEQYF
TRBV5-6	TRBJ2-1	CASSLGAGGSYNEQFF
TRBV9	TRBJ2-3	CASSSFSGSVTDTQYF
TRBV5-1	TRBJ2-7	CASSLMGDGPYEQYF
TRBV6-6	TRBJ2-3	CASSSGLAGATQYF
TRBV25-1	TRBJ2-5	CASSESSSGTQYF
TRBV15	TRBJ1-5	CATSREPGNHQPQHF
TRBV18	TRBJ1-1	CASSPGTGKDTEAFF
TRBV4-3	TRBJ2-7	CASSQDLRSYEQYF
TRBV7-9	TRBJ2-7	CASSSDRQGALVYEQYF
TRBV9	TRBJ2-3	CASSGRGRGSGRATDTQYF
TRBV28	TRBJ1-1	CASSPGAPFINAFF
TRBV4-3	TRBJ2-1	CASSQIRNGLQNEQFF
TRBV6-6	TRBJ1-2	CASSWTGNGYTF
TRBV7-9	TRBJ1-1	CASSSAGTVNTEAFF
TRBV14	TRBJ2-5	CASSYSQGVTGKTQYF
TRBV5-1	TRBJ2-2	CASSLGPVNTGELFF
TRBV28	TRBJ1-1	CASSGSGFPNTEAFF
TRBV5-1	TRBJ2-2	CASSLQGSGELFF
TRBV11-2	TRBJ2-7	CASSLRGEQYF
TRBV5-6	TRBJ2-7	CASSSSNEQYF
TRBV7-9	TRBJ2-7	CASSLSPSYEQYF
TRBV7-2	TRBJ2-3	CASSNRVTDTQYF
TRBV5-6	TRBJ2-1	CASSFIIAGGSEQFF
TRBV20-1	TRBJ2-7	CSAGIEYEQYF
TRBV11-2	TRBJ2-3	CASSSKPPSVPYPDTQYF
TRBV28	TRBJ1-2	CASSWQGVGYTF
TRBV7-9	TRBJ1-3	CASSQLFGGRSGNTIYF
TRBV18	TRBJ2-1	CASSPFEGEQFF
TRBV13	TRBJ1-4	CASSHGQIEKLFF
TRBV7-3	TRBJ2-1	CASSRKPLSGSSYNEQFF